This TCR beta chain was sequenced in a study of OX40 agonist ivuxolimab in advanced cancers. Study summary: Ivuxolimab is a fully human IgG2 antibody that activates OX40 (CD134). One patient with hepatocellular carcinoma and two with cutaneous melanoma, three in all, had partial responses. Whole-study results and caveats: Compared with CD4+, CD8+ T cells on average had more expanded clones.

Assay used: immunoSEQ multiplex PCR; TCRdb lists only in-frame clones, some missing. The sample records 74,000 or so clones, approximately 85% being singletons. The length of the CDR3 is 12 residues. From germline, CDR1 is SGDLS and CDR2 YYNGEE. The V and J ends lost 0 bases and 3 bases respectively, with 4 bases between them. About this clone: Its specificity is unknown.

The TCR was taken from an adult with an advanced solid tumor such as melanoma, head and neck, liver or kidney cancer. This chain connects TRBV9 to TRBJ2-7; D gene unclear. The source material was CD4+ or CD8+ T cells sorted from blood, sampled in a trial of the OX40 agonist ivuxolimab. The CDR3 spells CASSVDDYEQYF. CDR3 DNA sequence: TGTGCCAGCAGCGTAGATGACTACGAGCAGTACTTC.